The 7 T cell receptor beta chains given below trace back to one sample, sequenced in a study of shared clonotypes between healthy human individuals. TCRdb's table, derived via immunoSEQ multiplex PCR, lists solely in-frame clones and lacks some. The sample holds around 500,000 clones, 76% seen once. Sequencing was done on a sample of PBMCs. All receptors derive from a woman between 35 and 50 years old in good health. Some clones in this sample may be carry-over from other donors' samples.

The chain couples TRBV29-1 to TRBJ2-5; 10 nucleotides line up with TRBD2. V shed 7 bases, J shed 3 bases, and the junction held 2 bases outside the gene matches. This CDR3 has 12 amino acids. Germline values: CDR1 SQVTM, CDR2 ANQGSEA. The CDR3 loop reads CSAGTSEETQYF. The CDR3 DNA reads TGCAGCGCCGGGACTAGCGAAGAGACCCAGTACTTC.

J is TRBJ2-3 and V is TRBV6-1; either TRBD1 or TRBD2 may supply D (5 bases each). The V and J ends lost 4 bases and 2 bases respectively, with 13 bases between them. Germline V gives CDR1 MNHNS, CDR2 SASEGT. This CDR3 is built from 15 residues. CDR3 sequence reads: CASSVGTGDTDTQYF. DNA for the CDR3: TGTGCCAGCAGTGTGGGGACCGGGGACACAGATACGCAGTATTTT.

The table lists this clone with a few counts. Additional DNA sequences in this sample encode the identical CDR3. The chain is built from TRBV6-5 and TRBJ1-3, with 8 bases aligning to TRBD1. The CDR3 loop spans 14 amino acids. In germline, CDR1 is MNHEY, CDR2 SVGAGI. J lost 8 bases, V lost 6 bases, and 9 bases had no gene match. CDR3 amino acids: CASRNNGQGHTIYF. CDR3 in DNA: TGTGCCAGCAGGAATAATGGACAGGGACACACCATATATTTT.

This clone has only a few counts. The rearrangement uses TRBV5-1 and TRBJ2-7; TRBD1 or TRBD2 may be the D gene (5 bases each). Trimming left V 4 bases short and J 2 bases short, with 13 bases between. The CDR3 is made up of 14 amino acids. The germline CDR1 and CDR2 sequences are SGHRS and YFSETQ. CDR3: CASSQGDGPYEQYF. As DNA, the CDR3 is TGCGCCAGCAGCCAAGGGGACGGACCCTACGAGCAGTACTTC.

V usage is TRBV7-3 and J usage is TRBJ2-1; TRBD2 might be the D (6 bases). V lost 3 bases and J 8 bases, leaving 14 bases between the germline ends. Germline V CDR1 and CDR2: SGHTA, FQGTGA. CDR3 length equals 14 residues. CDR3 sequence reads: CASSFRGFADEQFF. DNA of the CDR3: TGTGCCAGCAGCTTTCGGGGGTTCGCCGATGAGCAGTTCTTC.

On this clone: The same CDR3 arises from other DNA sequences in this sample as well. The genes are TRBV9 and TRBJ2-6; D may be TRBD2 (6 bases). CDR3 length: 15 residues. Trimming cost V 2 bases and J 4 bases, with 10 bases left between them. Germline CDR1 SGDLS, CDR2 YYNGEE. CDR3 amino acids: CASSVGGSGANVLTF. For the CDR3, the DNA is TGTGCCAGCAGCGTTGGAGGGTCAGGGGCCAACGTCCTGACTTTC.

The J gene is TRBJ1-3, the V gene TRBV18; no definite D call. The CDR3 is 15 residues long. Trimming left V 2 bases short and J 2 bases short, with 10 bases between. Germline V gene lookup returns CDR1 KGHSH and CDR2 LQKENI. The chain's CDR3 is CASSPAGRTGNTIYF. The CDR3 DNA reads as TGTGCCAGCTCACCAGCGGGGAGAACTGGAAACACCATATATTTT.